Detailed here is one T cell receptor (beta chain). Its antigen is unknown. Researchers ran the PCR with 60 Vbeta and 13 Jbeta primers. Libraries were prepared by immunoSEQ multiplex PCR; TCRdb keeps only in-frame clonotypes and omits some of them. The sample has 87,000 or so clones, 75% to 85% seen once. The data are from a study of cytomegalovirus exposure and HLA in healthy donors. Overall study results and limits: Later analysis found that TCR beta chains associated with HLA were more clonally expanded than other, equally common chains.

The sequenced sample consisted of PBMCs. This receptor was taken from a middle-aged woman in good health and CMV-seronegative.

For the CDR3, the DNA is TGCGCCAGCACCTGGGGCGGGGTTTCGACAGATACGCAGTATTTT. Translation: CASTWGGVSTDTQYF. The J gene is TRBJ2-3, the V gene TRBV5-1, with D perhaps matching TRBD2 (6 bases). The CDR3 has 15 residues. The ends were cut back, 6 bases at V and 3 bases at J, with 17 bases in the middle. Germline CDR1 SGHRS, CDR2 YFSETQ.